The T cell receptor beta chain under discussion was sequenced for a study of post-analysis software for immune sequencing data. Study-wide background: Some patients lacked subtype; others had relapsing-remitting, secondary progressive or progressive-relapsing disease.

In regard to this clonotype: Its antigen is not identified.

The CDR3 has 14 residues. Germline CDR1 and CDR2: SGHRS and YFSETQ. The ends were cut back, 4 bases at V and 3 bases at J, with 10 bases in the middle. The authors incorporated unique molecular identifiers into the TCR beta cDNA libraries. Roughly 0.5 million cDNA molecules were obtained from approximately 1 to 10 million T cells. Via MiXCR, TCRdb re-called the PCR reads, giving one row per CDR3 protein. The data contain about 540,000 distinct CDR3 sequences, 34% of them singletons. Study-level points and caveats: Among roughly five TRBV segments more frequent in patients than controls were TRBV5-6, TRBV5-1 and TRBV20-1.

The chain joins TRBV5-1 to TRBJ2-2, with a weak D call TRBD2 (5 bases). The sequenced sample was blood. The clonotype was recovered from a girl aged 2-17 years with multiple sclerosis. The CDR3 DNA follows: TGCGCCAGCAGCCTCGGGGAGCACACCGGGGAGCTGTTTTTT. Translation: CASSLGEHTGELFF.